This T cell receptor beta chain comes out of a study of metastatic and nonmetastatic thyroid tumors. Whole-study context: Across peripheral blood and tumor or nodule tissue samples taken from malignant and benign thyroid patients, the repertoires were compared with one another. Notes on the study in general: Compared with benign nodules, malignant thyroid tumors were reported to have significantly higher TCR beta diversity in both blood and tumor.

Thyroid surgery had not been preceded by any treatment in any patient. On this clone itself: What it recognizes is unknown. The junction departs from germline at one end; a sequencing error may be responsible.

TCRdb reassembled clones from the PCR reads with MiXCR. The table has almost 70,000 clones, 13% to 15% seen once; the top ten hold over 6.5%. The length of the CDR3 is 15 residues. Germline-derived CDR1 and CDR2 are MNHNS and SASEGT. Material for sequencing was blood. The chain has TRBV6-1 and TRBJ1-2; D gene uncertain. The sequence was collected from a male donor with papillary thyroid cancer or a benign thyroid nodule (not recorded which). Some clones in this sample may be carry-over from other donors' samples. The CDR3 is CTSSEAPGVGYGYTF. DNA of the CDR3: TGTACCAGCAGTGAAGCGCCTGGGGTGGGCTATGGCTACACCTTC.